The clone carrying this T cell receptor (beta chain) was detected many times. Antigen: not known. The data were obtained in a study of T cell repertoires in cytomegalovirus infection. TCRdb ran MiXCR on the reads and lists one entry per CDR3 protein. The sample records about 830,000 distinct CDR3 sequences, around a third being singletons. The material was cultured CD8+ T cells from PBMCs, obtained from culture after CMV antigen stimulation. The sequence derives from a human donor in good health (CMV status not recorded). Some clones in this sample may be carry-over from other donors' samples.

CDR3 region: CASSLSGESYEQYF. The DNA for the CDR3 is TGTGCCAGCAGCTTATCAGGGGAGTCCTACGAGCAGTACTTC. The chain joins TRBV7-6 to TRBJ2-7; D might be TRBD1 (6 bases). The CDR3 has 14 amino acids. The V and J ends lost 2 bases and 1 base respectively, with 9 bases between them. CDR1 and CDR2 from the germline V gene are SGHVS and FNYEAQ.